A selection of T cell receptor beta chains follows, all from one sample in a study of blood T cell repertoires in COVID-19. Assay: immunoSEQ multiplex PCR; the TCRdb copy retains only in-frame clones and omits some. The sample has a few hundred thousand clones, about 90% seen once; the top ten hold 2.5% to 3.5%. The specimen was PBMCs or T cells enriched from blood (not recorded which). These receptors were collected from a woman aged 50 to 60 who had been exposed to COVID-19. Both conserved end residues are part of each CDR3. The D gene is left open where the match is weak. The size entry is marked missing in some rows and otherwise reads once, few, many or a size class.

clone_size	d_call	v_call	j_call	cdr3_nt	cdr3_aa
few	NA	TRBV18	TRBJ2-2	TGTGCCAGCACGCTTGGGGCCTCGAACACCGGGGAGCTGTTTTTT	CASTLGASNTGELFF
NA	NA	TRBV5-6	TRBJ1-4	TGTGCCAGCAGCAACGGGGTTGGTGAAAAACTGTTTTTT	CASSNGVGEKLFF
NA	NA	TRBV5-1	TRBJ2-7	TGCGCCAGCAGCTTAGAGGGGGAACTCTACGAGCAGTACTTC	CASSLEGELYEQYF
few	NA	TRBV29-1	TRBJ1-1	TGCAGCGTTAGACAGTCGAACACTGAAGCTTTCTTT	CSVRQSNTEAFF
NA	NA	TRBV27	TRBJ1-5	TGTGCCAGCAGTTTTAGAGGGATGGGCAATCAGCCCCAGCATTTT	CASSFRGMGNQPQHF
few	TRBD2	TRBV5-1	TRBJ2-1	TGCGCCAGCAGCGGCGGGGGGCGCCTCTCGGATGAGCAGTTCTTC	CASSGGGRLSDEQFF
NA	TRBD2	TRBV27	TRBJ2-5	TGTGCCAGCAGTGCCGGGGGGTTAGGAGAGACCCAGTACTTC	CASSAGGLGETQYF
NA	NA	TRBV3-1/TRBV3-2	TRBJ1-5	TGTGCCAGCAGCCAAGGTTGGGCAGTCCGACAGCCCCAGCATTTT	CASSQGWAVRQPQHF
NA	NA	TRBV5-1	TRBJ1-1	TGCGCCAGCAGCTTGGCCGGGGGTTACACCGAAGCTTTCTTT	CASSLAGGYTEAFF
NA	TRBD2	TRBV5-4	TRBJ2-2	TGTGCCAGCAGCCAGGGACTAGCGGCGAACACCGGGGAGCTGTTTTTT	CASSQGLAANTGELFF
NA	TRBD1	TRBV30	TRBJ1-4	TGTGCCGCGCACAGGGGGGGGTTTGAAAAACTGTTTTTT	CAAHRGGFEKLFF
NA	TRBD2	TRBV2	TRBJ2-5	TGTGCCAGCAGTGAAGGGACTAGACACGAGACCCAGTACTTC	CASSEGTRHETQYF
few	NA	TRBV30	TRBJ1-6	TGTGCCTGGAAGCACCGGTATAGTCCCCTCCACTTT	CAWKHRYSPLHF
NA	TRBD1	TRBV3-1/TRBV3-2	TRBJ2-6	TGTGCCAGCAGCCAAGGTCGAGACAGGGGGCCCTCTGGGGCCAACGTCCTGACTTTC	CASSQGRDRGPSGANVLTF
NA	TRBD2	TRBV5-4	TRBJ2-1	TGTGCCAGCAGCCGGACTAGCGGGGGGGCATACAATGAGCAGTTCTTC	CASSRTSGGAYNEQFF
once	NA	TRBV24-1	TRBJ2-5	TGTGCCACCAGTGAAACAGGGCTCGGGGAGACCCAGTACTTC	CATSETGLGETQYF
NA	NA	TRBV6-2/TRBV6-3	TRBJ1-6	TGTGCCAGCAGTTACCCGCCTTATATTACGCCAGACTATTCACCCCTCCACTTT	CASSYPPYITPDYSPLHF
NA	NA	TRBV5-5	TRBJ1-6	TGTGCCAGCAGCTTGGCCCCGGGTAGTAATTCACCCCTCCACTTT	CASSLAPGSNSPLHF
NA	TRBD1	TRBV6-5	TRBJ1-4	TGTGCCAGCAGTTACGGGGGACAGGGCGACGAAAAACTGTTTTTT	CASSYGGQGDEKLFF
NA	NA	TRBV20-1	TRBJ2-5	TGCAGTGCCCCTGATCAGGCGACCCAGTACTTC	CSAPDQATQYF
NA	NA	TRBV28	TRBJ1-2	TGTGCCAGCAGCCTTATGGGGGGGGAATATGGCTACACCTTC	CASSLMGGEYGYTF
NA	NA	TRBV18	TRBJ1-5	TGTGCCAGCTCACCAGGTCCGGTTAATAGCAATCAGCCCCAGCATTTT	CASSPGPVNSNQPQHF
NA	TRBD1	TRBV18	TRBJ1-3	TGTGCCAGCTCACCTTTGACAGGGGGCAACTCAGGCTCTGGAAACACCATATATTTT	CASSPLTGGNSGSGNTIYF
few	NA	TRBV19	TRBJ1-1	TGTGCCAGTAGTATGTACCCAGGCCGTGAAGCTTTCTTT	CASSMYPGREAFF
NA	NA	TRBV28	TRBJ1-2	TGTGCCAGCAGTTTACCCTTGAGTGGCTATGGCTACACCTTC	CASSLPLSGYGYTF
NA	NA	TRBV20-1	TRBJ1-2	TGCAGTGCTACCGCGAACTATGGCTACACCTTC	CSATANYGYTF
NA	NA	TRBV27	TRBJ1-1	TGTGCCAGCAGTCTCTCGGGGAGGGCCAACACTGAAGCTTTCTTT	CASSLSGRANTEAFF
NA	NA	TRBV20-1	TRBJ1-5	TGCAGTGCTAGTGCCTCCGGTTATCAGCCCCAGCATTTT	CSASASGYQPQHF
NA	NA	TRBV6-5	TRBJ1-6	TGTGCCAGCAGTTACTCCGGGAACAATTCACCCCTCCACTTT	CASSYSGNNSPLHF